The 21 T cell receptor beta chains below come from one sample, sequenced in a study of Ad26.COV2.S vaccination and SARS-CoV-2 variants. TCRdb's table, derived via immunoSEQ multiplex PCR, lists solely in-frame clones and lacks some. The data show 400,000 to 500,000 clones, with 85% to 90% seen just once and around 3.6% held by the top ten. As for treatment: 15 to 20 received Ad26.COV2.S at low or high dose, single or two shots; about 5 received placebo; per-sample allocation not given. Sampling was done on day 63 after the first vaccine or placebo injection. Sequencing used peripheral blood, obtained in a trial of Ad26.COV2.S vaccine versus placebo. Receptors originate from a person aged 18-60 years who received the Ad26.COV2.S COVID-19 vaccine or a placebo.

CDR3 sequence (DNA): TGTGCCACCGGGGACTCGACCTCCTACGAGCAGTACTTC. Its translation: CATGDSTSYEQYF. The chain combines TRBV10-3 with TRBJ2-7, with D possibly matching TRBD2 (6 bases). The CDR3 has 13 amino acids. Trimming shortened V by 10 bases and J by 0 bases, and 13 bases separated the two germline ends. CDR1 and CDR2 from the germline V gene are ENHRY and SYGVKD.

The chain couples TRBV19 to TRBJ1-5; 12 nucleotides agree with TRBD1. Germline V gene data show CDR1 as LNHDA and CDR2 as SQIVND (reference sequence). V gave up 4 bases and J gave up 2 bases; unmatched junction bases: 15. The CDR3 runs 20 residues. The CDR3 here is CASSNSPGQGARNGNQPQHF. CDR3 DNA: TGTGCCAGTAGTAACTCACCGGGACAGGGGGCGCGGAATGGCAATCAGCCCCAGCATTTT.

This rearrangement joins TRBV15 to TRBJ1-6; tentative D call: TRBD1 (5 bases). V dropped 0 bases and J dropped 7 bases, with 13 bases sitting between them. Germline V CDR1 and CDR2: LNHNV, YYDKDF (reference sequence). There are 16 residues in the CDR3. CDR3 region: CATSRDRTSSNSPLHF. CDR3 nucleotide sequence: TGTGCCACCAGCAGAGACAGGACATCCTCCAATTCACCCCTCCACTTT.

In its sample, this clone was seen a few times. This chain uses TRBV7-2 with TRBJ2-1; 9 bases map to TRBD2. The J segment lost 4 bases and the V segment lost 5 bases, leaving 15 bases of the junction unmatched. The CDR3 spans 18 residues. The V gene's germline CDR1 is SGHTA and CDR2 FQGNSA. Here the CDR3 reads CASSPGASGENLYNEQFF. The CDR3 bases are TGTGCCAGCAGCCCTGGGGCTAGCGGGGAGAATTTGTACAATGAGCAGTTCTTC.

This clone occurred once. The chain combines TRBV18 with TRBJ2-1; the D gene is possibly TRBD2 (5 bases). The V gene's germline CDR1 is KGHSH and CDR2 LQKENI. V was clipped by 4 bases and J by 3 bases, with 10 bases between them. CDR3 length: 14 residues. The CDR3 nucleotides are TGTGCCAGCTCACGAGGGCAAGACTACAATGAGCAGTTCTTC. It codes for CASSRGQDYNEQFF.

V usage is TRBV7-2 and J usage is TRBJ2-5; a possible D gene is TRBD1 (6 bases). Germline V gives CDR1 SGHTA, CDR2 FQGNSA. This CDR3 has 14 residues. Deletions cut 1 base from V and 3 bases from J, with 9 bases between. CDR3 in DNA: TGTGCCAGCAGCTTAGTCGGACAGAAAGAGACCCAGTACTTC. Residues: CASSLVGQKETQYF.

This clone has just one count. This chain uses TRBV25-1 with TRBJ2-3, with 9 bases matching TRBD2. V trimming: 3 bases; J trimming: 4 bases; junction bases outside the gene matches: 8. The CDR3 has 16 amino acids. CDR1 and CDR2 from the germline V gene are MGHDK and SYGVNS. Here the CDR3 reads CASSDSSGKGADTQYF. The CDR3 coding sequence is TGTGCCAGCAGTGACTCTAGCGGGAAGGGAGCAGATACGCAGTATTTT. The variable domain in full, completed from reference TRBV25-1 and TRBJ2-3, reads EADIYQTPRYLVIGTGKKITLECSQTMGHDKMYWYQQDPGMELHLIHYSYGVNSTEKGDLSSESTVSRIRTEHFPLTLESARPSHTSQYLCASSDSSGKGADTQYFGPGTRLTVL.

The gene calls are TRBV2 and TRBJ2-5; 7 bases map to TRBD1. Unmatched junction bases numbered 6, after V lost 4 bases and J lost 1 base. CDR3 size: 15 residues. Germline assignment: CDR1 SNHLY and CDR2 FYNNEI. The CDR3 protein is CASSGQGQPQETQYF. CDR3 in DNA: TGTGCCAGCAGTGGCCAGGGACAGCCCCAAGAGACCCAGTACTTC.

The rearrangement links TRBV6-6 to TRBJ2-7; 10 bases match TRBD1. Germline V gene lookup returns CDR1 MNHNY and CDR2 SVGAGI (reference sequence). The CDR3 loop spans 14 amino acids. V lost 5 bases, J lost 1 base, and 2 bases stayed unmatched. The CDR3 here is CASSPGQGSYEQYF. The CDR3 nucleotides are TGTGCCAGCAGTCCGGGACAGGGGTCCTACGAGCAGTACTTC.

The V gene is TRBV7-2, the J gene TRBJ1-2; D is unclear. V lost 0 bases, J lost 2 bases, and 7 bases lay in between. Germline CDR1 and CDR2: SGHTA and FQGNSA. The length of the CDR3 is 14 residues. CDR3 region: CASSLAGRNYGYTF. CDR3 DNA sequence: TGTGCCAGCAGCTTAGCGGGCAGAAACTATGGCTACACCTTC.

This chain joins TRBV6-5 and TRBJ1-2, with TRBD1 identical over 10 bases. In germline, CDR1 is MNHEY, CDR2 SVGAGI. CDR3 size: 14 residues. Trimming took 6 bases from V and 4 from J; bases not matched to a gene: 5. Here the CDR3 DNA reads TGTGCCAGCAGGGACCGGACAGGGGGCTATGGCTACACCTTC. Residues: CASRDRTGGYGYTF.

J is TRBJ2-4 and V is TRBV15, with 12 bases lining up with TRBD2. Germline V gives CDR1 LNHNV, CDR2 YYDKDF (reference sequence). V lost 5 bases, J lost 6 bases, and 14 bases stayed unmatched. The CDR3 length is 18 residues. Here the CDR3 reads CATSGFSPLAGGLNIQYF. DNA of the CDR3: TGTGCCACCAGCGGCTTTTCCCCTCTAGCGGGGGGGTTAAACATTCAGTACTTC.

Only one count was recorded for this clone. This chain uses TRBV4-3 with TRBJ2-7, with D possibly matching TRBD2 (6 bases). The CDR3 is made up of 14 amino acids. V gave up 4 bases and J gave up 7 bases, with 17 bases separating them. CDR1 and CDR2 from the germline V gene are LGHNA and YSLEER. CDR3 loop: CASSPQRAWEEQYF. The DNA for the CDR3 is TGCGCCAGCAGCCCCCAGCGGGCGTGGGAAGAGCAGTACTTC.

The CDR3 DNA follows: TGTGCCAGTAGCTACGGACAGAGCTACACTGAAGCTTTCTTT. Translation: CASSYGQSYTEAFF. The chain links TRBV19 to TRBJ1-1, with D tentatively TRBD1 (6 bases). The CDR3 covers 14 residues. CDR1 and CDR2 from the germline V gene are LNHDA and SQIVND (reference sequence). V lost 6 bases, J lost 3 bases, and 14 bases lay in between.

This chain links TRBV10-3 with TRBJ1-5, with D perhaps TRBD1 (5 bases). V lost 0 bases and J lost 5, with 14 bases in between. CDR1 ENHRY and CDR2 SYGVKD come from the germline V gene. This CDR3 contains 16 residues. In nucleotides, the CDR3 is TGTGCCATCAGTGAGTCGGACTACAGGCAGCATCAGCCCCAGCATTTT. Amino acids: CAISESDYRQHQPQHF.

This chain joins TRBV5-1 and TRBJ2-7; TRBD1 might be the D (5 bases). Germline loops: CDR1 SGHRS, CDR2 YFSETQ. Between the trimmed V and J ends, which lost 0 bases and 7 bases, there was a span of 17 bases. The CDR3 runs 15 residues. The CDR3 DNA sequence: TGCGCCAGCAGCTTGGCCCAGGGCGTACTTGGGGAGCAGTACTTC. The encoded protein is CASSLAQGVLGEQYF.

The genes are TRBV5-4 and TRBJ2-7, with unresolved D. Germline V gene sequence: CDR1 SGHNT, CDR2 YYREEE (reference sequence). There are 13 residues in the CDR3. Trimming took 5 bases from V and 2 from J, leaving 11 bases between them. The CDR3 sequence: CASSPSDTYEQYF. DNA of the CDR3: TGTGCCAGCAGTCCCTCAGATACCTACGAGCAGTACTTC.

The J gene is TRBJ2-2, the V gene TRBV9, with D perhaps given as TRBD1 or TRBD2 (5 bases each). Germline lookup yields CDR1 SGDLS and CDR2 YYNGEE. The CDR3 contains 12 residues. Trimming pared 7 bases from V and 9 bases from J, leaving 13 bases between. Written as DNA, the CDR3 is TGTGCCAGCCAGAGAGGGGCTCGGGAGCTGTTTTTT. Protein product: CASQRGARELFF.

The chain uses TRBV29-1 and TRBJ1-1; D unresolved. V lost 6 bases to trimming and J lost 1 base, with 3 bases between them. The CDR3 sequence is 10 residues long. Germline-derived CDR1 and CDR2 are SQVTM and ANQGSEA. The CDR3 protein is CSVTNTEAFF. CDR3 DNA: TGCAGCGTGACGAACACTGAAGCTTTCTTT.

The rearrangement uses TRBV12-3 or TRBV12-4 and TRBJ1-2, with 10 bases that match TRBD1. The CDR3 consists of 13 residues. The V and J ends lost 5 bases and 7 bases, in that order; junction bases with no gene match: 4. CDR3 sequence reads: CASSPGQGGGYTF. CDR3 nucleotide sequence: TGTGCCAGCAGTCCCGGACAGGGGGGTGGCTACACCTTC.

The chain uses TRBV3-1 (or the pseudogene TRBV3-2) and TRBJ1-5; D remains unclear. Germline CDR1 is LGHDT and CDR2 is YNNKEL (reference sequence). Trimming cost V 1 base and J 3 bases, with 10 bases left between them. This CDR3 is built from 15 residues. The CDR3 protein is CASSQALADNQPQHF. The DNA of the CDR3 is TGTGCCAGCAGCCAAGCTTTAGCGGACAATCAGCCCCAGCATTTT.